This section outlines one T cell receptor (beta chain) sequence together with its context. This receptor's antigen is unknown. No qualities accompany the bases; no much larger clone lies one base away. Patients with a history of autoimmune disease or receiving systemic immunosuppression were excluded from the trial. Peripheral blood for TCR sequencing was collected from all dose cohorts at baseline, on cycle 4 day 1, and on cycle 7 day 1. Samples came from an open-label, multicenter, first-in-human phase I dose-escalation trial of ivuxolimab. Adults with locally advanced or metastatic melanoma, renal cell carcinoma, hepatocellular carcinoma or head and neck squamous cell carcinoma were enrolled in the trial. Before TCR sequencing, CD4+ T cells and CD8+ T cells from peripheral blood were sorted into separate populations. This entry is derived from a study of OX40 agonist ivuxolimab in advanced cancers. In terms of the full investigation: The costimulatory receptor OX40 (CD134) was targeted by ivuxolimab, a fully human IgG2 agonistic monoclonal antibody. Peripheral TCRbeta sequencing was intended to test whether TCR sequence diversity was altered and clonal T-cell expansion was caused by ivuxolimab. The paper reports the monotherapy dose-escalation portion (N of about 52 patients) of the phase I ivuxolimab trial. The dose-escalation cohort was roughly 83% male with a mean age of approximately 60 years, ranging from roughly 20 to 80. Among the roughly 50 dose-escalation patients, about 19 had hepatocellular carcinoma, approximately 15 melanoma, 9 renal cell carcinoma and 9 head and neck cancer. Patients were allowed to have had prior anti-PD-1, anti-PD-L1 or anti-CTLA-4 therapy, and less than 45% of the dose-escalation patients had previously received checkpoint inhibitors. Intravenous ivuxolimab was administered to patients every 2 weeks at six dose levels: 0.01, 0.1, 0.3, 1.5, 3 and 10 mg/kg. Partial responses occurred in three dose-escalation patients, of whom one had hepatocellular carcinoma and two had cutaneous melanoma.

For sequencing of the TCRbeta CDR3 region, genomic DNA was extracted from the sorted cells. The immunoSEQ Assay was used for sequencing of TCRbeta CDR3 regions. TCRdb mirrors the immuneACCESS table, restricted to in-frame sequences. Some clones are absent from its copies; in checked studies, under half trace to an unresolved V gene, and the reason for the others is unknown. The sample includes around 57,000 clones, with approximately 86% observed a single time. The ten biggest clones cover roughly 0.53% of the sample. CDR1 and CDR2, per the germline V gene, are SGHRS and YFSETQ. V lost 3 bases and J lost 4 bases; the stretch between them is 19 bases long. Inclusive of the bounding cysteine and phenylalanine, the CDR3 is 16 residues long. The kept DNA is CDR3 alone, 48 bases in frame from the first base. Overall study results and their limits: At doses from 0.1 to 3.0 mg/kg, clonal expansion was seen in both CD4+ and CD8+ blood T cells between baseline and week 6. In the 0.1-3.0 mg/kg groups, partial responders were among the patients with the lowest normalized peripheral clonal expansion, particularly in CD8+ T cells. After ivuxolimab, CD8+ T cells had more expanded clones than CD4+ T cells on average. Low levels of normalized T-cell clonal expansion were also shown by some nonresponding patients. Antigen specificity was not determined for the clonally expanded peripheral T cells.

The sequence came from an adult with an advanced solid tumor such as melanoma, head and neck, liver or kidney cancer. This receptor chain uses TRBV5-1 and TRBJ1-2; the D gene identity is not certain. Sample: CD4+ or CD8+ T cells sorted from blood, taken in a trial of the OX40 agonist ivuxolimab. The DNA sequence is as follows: TGCGCCAGCAGCTCGACGCCACGGACGGACGGCTATGGCTACACCTTC. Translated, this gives CASSSTPRTDGYGYTF.